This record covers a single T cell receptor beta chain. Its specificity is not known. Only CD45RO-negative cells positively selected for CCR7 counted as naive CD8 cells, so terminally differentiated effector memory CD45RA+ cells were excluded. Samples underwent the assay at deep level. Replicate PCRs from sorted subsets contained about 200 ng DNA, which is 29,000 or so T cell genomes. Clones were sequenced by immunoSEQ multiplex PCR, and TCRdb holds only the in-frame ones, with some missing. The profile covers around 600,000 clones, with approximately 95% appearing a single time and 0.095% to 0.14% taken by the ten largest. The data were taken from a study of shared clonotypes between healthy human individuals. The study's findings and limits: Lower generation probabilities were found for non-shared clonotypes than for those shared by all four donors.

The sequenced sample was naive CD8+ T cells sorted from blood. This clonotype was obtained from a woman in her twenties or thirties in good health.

CDR3 sequence reads: CASSQRTSGRVKDYEQYF. The CDR3, as DNA: TGCGCCAGCAGCCAACGGACTAGCGGGAGGGTCAAGGACTACGAGCAGTACTTC. The V gene is TRBV4-1, the J gene TRBJ2-7; 15 nucleotides align to TRBD2. J gave up 3 bases and V 2 bases, and 8 bases lay outside the gene matches. The CDR3 is 18 residues long. Germline assignment: CDR1 MGHRA and CDR2 YSYEKL.